This T cell receptor beta chain was found in a study of vaccination and CD4 T cells after COVID-19. Overall study: According to the study, participants were given two doses of BNT162b2 or mRNA-1273 vaccine.

This clonotype was seen a handful of times. Its target is unknown. Treatment denoted: approximately nine-day PBMC culture with coronavirus spike peptide pools or control peptides (ViraFEST assay). The Oncomine TCR Beta short-read assay was what sequenced the DNA obtained from cultured CD4+ T cells. TCRdb called the PCR reads again in MiXCR, with one record for every CDR3 protein. The sample shows about 12,000 distinct CDR3 sequences, about 61% of them seen only once. The CDR3 covers 15 residues. V was trimmed by 5 bases and J by 2 bases, leaving 12 bases between them. CDR1 is SGHNT, CDR2 YENEEA, per germline.

The sequence derives from a human donor who had recovered from COVID-19. The sample in question was CD4+ T cells from blood, cultured in vitro, obtained before SARS-CoV-2 vaccination. V is TRBV11-3 and J is TRBJ2-2; TRBD1 or TRBD2 may be the D gene (6 bases each). This CDR3 reads CASSVQGGNTGELFF. The CDR3 DNA reads as TGTGCCAGCAGCGTACAGGGAGGAAACACCGGGGAGCTGTTTTTT.